One T cell receptor beta chain is described in this entry. The data stem from a study of cytomegalovirus exposure and HLA in healthy donors. With 60 Vbeta and 13 Jbeta primers, the PCR was carried out. Libraries were prepared by immunoSEQ multiplex PCR; TCRdb keeps only in-frame clonotypes and omits some of them. The table has 45,000 to 65,000 clones, roughly 77% seen once. The CDR3 is 14 amino acids. Germline CDR1 SGHRS, CDR2 YFSETQ. V shed 1 base and J shed 2 bases, with 9 bases lying between them. Sequenced sample: PBMCs. The clonotype was recovered from a middle-aged woman in good health and CMV-seropositive. The rearrangement uses TRBV5-1 and TRBJ2-5; D remains unclear. The CDR3: CASSLLTEQETQYF. DNA of the CDR3: TGCGCCAGCAGCTTGTTGACTGAACAAGAGACCCAGTACTTC.